The next 11 T cell receptor beta chains were all read from a single sample in a study of Ad26.COV2.S vaccination and SARS-CoV-2 variants. Method: immunoSEQ multiplex PCR; TCRdb's copy keeps in-frame clones and lacks some. The data contain 350,000 to 450,000 clones, 89% of them singletons. Treatment indicated: some 20 received Ad26.COV2.S at low or high dose, single or two shots; five or six received placebo; per-sample allocation not given. All samples were drawn on day 63, counting from the first vaccine or placebo injection. The starting material was peripheral blood, obtained in a trial of Ad26.COV2.S vaccine versus placebo. The receptors were sampled from a person aged 18-60 years who received the Ad26.COV2.S COVID-19 vaccine or a placebo.

V is TRBV5-6 and J is TRBJ2-1; TRBD2 is a possible D gene (6 bases). Per germline, CDR1 SGHDT and CDR2 YYEEEE. With 4 bases removed from V and 3 bases from J, the gap between germline ends came to 14 bases. The CDR3 spans 15 residues. CDR3 loop: CASSAIGRGYNEQFF. The CDR3 nucleotides read TGTGCCAGCAGCGCCATAGGGCGGGGCTACAATGAGCAGTTCTTC. The whole variable domain, filled in from reference TRBV5-6 and TRBJ2-1, reads DAGVTQSPTHLIKTRGQQVTLRCSPKSGHDTVSWYQQALGQGPQFIFQYYEEEERQRGNFPDRFSGHQFPNYSSELNVNALLLGDSALYLCASSAIGRGYNEQFFGPGTRLTVL.

This clone was counted a single time. The genes are TRBV10-1 and TRBJ1-1; D remains ambiguous. Germline V CDR1 and CDR2: WNHNN, SYGVQD (reference sequence). The CDR3 loop spans 13 amino acids. With 5 bases removed from V and 6 bases from J, the gap between germline ends came to 13 bases. CDR3 loop: CASSSGGRAEAFF. DNA of the CDR3: TGCGCCAGCAGTTCTGGAGGGAGGGCTGAAGCTTTCTTT.

This clone was recorded once. The gene calls are TRBV4-1 and TRBJ2-3; 11 bases are a match to TRBD2. J gave up 9 bases and V 0 bases, and 11 bases lay outside the gene matches. This CDR3 is built from 17 residues. Germline V gene data show CDR1 as MGHRA and CDR2 as YSYEKL. The CDR3 sequence: CASSQDRASGRRGTQYF. As DNA, the CDR3 is TGCGCCAGCAGCCAAGATCGGGCTAGCGGGAGGCGTGGAACGCAGTATTTT.

The chain recombines TRBV5-5 with TRBJ2-7; 9 bases are shared with TRBD2. The CDR3 covers 16 residues. Germline loops: CDR1 SGHKS, CDR2 YYEKEE (reference sequence). With V trimmed by 0 bases and J by 1 base, 5 bases remained unmatched. CDR3 bases: TGTGCCAGCAGCTTGGTAGCGCTAGCGGGATCCTACGAGCAGTACTTC. Protein product: CASSLVALAGSYEQYF.

The rearrangement uses TRBV7-3 and TRBJ2-7; D perhaps matches TRBD1 (7 bases). This CDR3 is 15 amino acids long. Germline V gives CDR1 SGHTA, CDR2 FQGTGA. Trimming removed 0 bases from V and 7 bases from J, with 16 bases in between. CDR3 bases: TGTGCCAGCAGCTTAACGCCAGGGGGGATTGGAGAGCAGTACTTC. It specifies CASSLTPGGIGEQYF.

The J gene is TRBJ2-2, the V gene TRBV30, with D possibly matching TRBD2 (5 bases). The CDR3 length is 11 residues. The V and J ends lost 4 bases and 5 bases respectively, with 5 bases between them. Germline V gene sequence: CDR1 GTSNPN, CDR2 SVGIG (reference sequence). This CDR3 reads CAWTGTGELFF. The CDR3 DNA reads as TGTGCCTGGACGGGGACCGGGGAGCTGTTTTTT.

This clone was seen only a few times. The gene calls are TRBV6-5 and TRBJ1-5, with a tentative D call TRBD1 (6 bases). The germline CDR1 and CDR2 sequences are MNHEY and SVGAGI. This CDR3 has 13 residues. The ends were cut back, 7 bases at V and 2 bases at J, with 9 bases in the middle. The CDR3 DNA follows: TGTGCCAGCAACAGGGATGGCAATCAGCCCCAGCATTTT. Amino acids: CASNRDGNQPQHF.

The chain's CDR3 is CASSQTRTDTQYF. The CDR3 coding sequence is TGTGCCAGCAGCCAAACCCGGACAGATACGCAGTATTTT. The rearrangement uses TRBV3-1 (or the pseudogene TRBV3-2) and TRBJ2-3, with D hard to call. CDR3 length equals 13 residues. V was cut by 2 bases and J by 3 bases, with 6 bases left in between. Germline V gives CDR1 LGHDT, CDR2 YNNKEL (reference sequence).

The chain employs TRBV6-5 and TRBJ2-2, with D perhaps matching TRBD2 (5 bases). Between the trimmed V and J ends, which lost 4 bases and 4 bases, there was a span of 10 bases. Germline CDR1 is MNHEY and CDR2 is SVGAGI. The CDR3 contains 14 residues. CDR3: CASSLGLRTGELFF. CDR3 DNA: TGTGCCAGCAGTTTAGGACTGCGCACCGGGGAGCTGTTTTTT.

J is TRBJ1-1 and V is TRBV28, with D unresolved. Germline V lookup: CDR1 MDHEN, CDR2 SYDVKM. The CDR3 totals 13 residues. V was shortened by 5 bases and J by 0 bases, with 7 bases between the two germline ends. CDR3 loop: CASSPDMNTEAFF. The CDR3 DNA is TGTGCCAGCAGTCCCGATATGAACACTGAAGCTTTCTTT.

The chain employs TRBV4-1 and TRBJ1-4, with 7 bases fitting TRBD1. Germline V CDR1 and CDR2: MGHRA, YSYEKL. Unmatched junction bases numbered 7, after V lost 6 bases and J lost 6 bases. CDR3 length equals 14 residues. The chain's CDR3 is CASSKTGQDEKLFF. CDR3 coding DNA: TGCGCCAGCAGTAAGACAGGGCAGGATGAAAAACTGTTTTTT.